A single sample is the source of the 27 T cell receptor beta chains below, sequenced in a study of OX40 agonist ivuxolimab in advanced cancers. Produced via immunoSEQ multiplex PCR; TCRdb's table is partial and in-frame only. The sample includes approximately 75,000 clones, roughly 90% of them seen just once. The specimen was CD4+ or CD8+ T cells sorted from blood, collected in a trial of the OX40 agonist ivuxolimab. Receptor source: an adult with an advanced solid tumor such as melanoma, head and neck, liver or kidney cancer.

This chain joins TRBV19 and TRBJ2-2, with D possibly being TRBD2 (5 bases). The V end lost 7 bases, the J end lost 12 bases, and 21 bases lay between the germline ends. Germline CDR1 is LNHDA and CDR2 is SQIVND (reference sequence). CDR3 length equals 14 residues. The CDR3 is CASTFTGVGSKLFF. The DNA for the CDR3 is TGTGCCAGTACCTTTACTGGGGTGGGGAGTAAGCTGTTTTTT.

V and J are TRBV10-1 and TRBJ1-5; possible D gene TRBD1, 5 bases. Germline V gives CDR1 WNHNN, CDR2 SYGVQD (reference sequence). CDR3 length: 16 amino acids. Between the trimmed V and J ends, which lost 6 bases and 0 bases, there was a span of 15 bases. CDR3 in DNA: TGCGCCAGCAGCCACAGGAGTAGATATAGCAATCAGCCCCAGCATTTT. Its translation is CASSHRSRYSNQPQHF.

The V gene is TRBV11-3, the J gene TRBJ2-7; no reliable D call. The ends were cut back, 0 bases at V and 5 bases at J, with 8 bases in the middle. CDR1 SGHNT and CDR2 YENEEA come from the germline V gene. This CDR3 comprises 13 residues. CDR3 sequence: CASSLDLAHEQYF. The CDR3 DNA reads as TGTGCCAGCAGCTTAGATTTGGCCCACGAGCAGTACTTC.

This sequence joins TRBV5-6 and TRBJ1-6, with D possibly matching TRBD1 (5 bases). Germline assignment: CDR1 SGHDT and CDR2 YYEEEE. Trimming cost V 5 bases and J 0 bases, with 15 bases left between them. The CDR3 is 17 amino acids. CDR3 sequence reads: CASRLQRGGSYNSPLHF. Written as DNA, the CDR3 is TGTGCCAGCAGGCTCCAGAGGGGAGGCTCCTATAATTCACCCCTCCACTTT.

This sequence joins TRBV10-3 and TRBJ2-2; unclear D gene. The CDR3 extends over 14 amino acids. Germline CDR1 reads ENHRY; CDR2 reads SYGVKD. Trimming left V 2 bases short and J 6 bases short, with 10 bases between. The CDR3, as DNA: TGTGCCATCAGTGAGCGGGTAGCCTCCGGGGAGCTGTTTTTT. This gives the protein CAISERVASGELFF.

V usage is TRBV18 and J usage is TRBJ2-1; 9 nucleotides agree with TRBD1. CDR1 is KGHSH, CDR2 LQKENI, per germline. Unmatched junction bases numbered 5, after V lost 4 bases and J lost 4 bases. The CDR3 consists of 15 residues. This chain's CDR3 is CASSHPGQGYNEQFF. The CDR3 DNA is TGTGCCAGCTCACATCCGGGACAGGGTTACAATGAGCAGTTCTTC.

This clone showed up just a few times. The chain uses TRBV5-4 and TRBJ2-1; 12 nucleotides align to TRBD2. The CDR3 runs to 16 residues. In germline, CDR1 is SGHNT, CDR2 YYREEE (reference sequence). The trim removed 0 bases at V and 5 bases at J, leaving 3 bases unmatched. The CDR3 loop is CASSLGTSGTNNEQFF. The CDR3 DNA reads as TGTGCCAGCAGCTTGGGGACTAGCGGGACCAACAATGAGCAGTTCTTC.

This chain uses TRBV19 with TRBJ1-3, with 9 positions matching TRBD1. CDR1 and CDR2 (germline): LNHDA, SQIVND (reference sequence). The CDR3 sequence is 15 residues long. Trimming cost V 5 bases and J 2 bases; bases outside gene matches: 4. CDR3 sequence: CASSGGTGPGNTIYF. The CDR3 DNA sequence: TGTGCCAGTAGTGGAGGGACAGGGCCTGGAAACACCATATATTTT.

The V call is TRBV10-2, the J call TRBJ1-1, with 9 bases that match TRBD1. CDR1 and CDR2 (germline): WSHSY, SAAADI. The CDR3 spans 13 residues. The junction had 10 bases not matched to a gene; V was cut back by 6 bases and J by 11 bases. CDR3: CASSEQTGGRAFF. As DNA, the CDR3 is TGCGCCAGCAGCGAACAGACAGGGGGACGGGCTTTCTTT.

The V call is TRBV28, the J call TRBJ1-2; TRBD1 matches 11 bases. The V segment lost 4 bases and the J segment 3 bases; nucleotides outside the gene matches: 13. This CDR3 has 18 residues. Per the germline V gene, CDR1 is MDHEN and CDR2 is SYDVKM. CDR3 sequence reads: CASSYDLTRDRGDYGYTF. The CDR3 DNA reads as TGTGCCAGCAGTTACGATCTGACTCGGGACAGGGGGGACTATGGCTACACCTTC.

The chain couples TRBV27 to TRBJ2-7; D remains unclear. CDR3 length: 14 amino acids. The V end was cut by 2 bases, the J end by 1 base, with 9 bases between. Germline V gene lookup returns CDR1 MNHEY and CDR2 SMNVEV (reference sequence). Here the CDR3 reads CASSLAVTSYEQYF. In DNA form, the CDR3 reads TGTGCCAGCAGTTTAGCGGTTACGTCCTACGAGCAGTACTTC.

The rearrangement uses TRBV6-5 and TRBJ1-3, with a tentative D call TRBD1 (5 bases). CDR1 and CDR2 from the germline V gene are MNHEY and SVGAGI. The CDR3 is 14 residues long. Trimming shortened V by 6 bases and J by 0 bases, and 9 bases separated the two germline ends. This chain's CDR3 is CASSVDSSGNTIYF. The CDR3 DNA reads as TGTGCCAGCAGCGTAGACAGCTCTGGAAACACCATATATTTT.

The chain couples TRBV2 to TRBJ1-2; a weak D match, TRBD1 (5 bases). Germline V gene sequence: CDR1 SNHLY, CDR2 FYNNEI. V gave up 5 bases and J gave up 3 bases, with 13 bases separating them. This CDR3 contains 14 residues. CDR3 sequence reads: CASSQGGVDYGYTF. CDR3 nucleotide sequence: TGTGCCAGCAGTCAGGGTGGGGTGGACTATGGCTACACCTTC.

The DNA of the CDR3 is TGTGCCAGCTCATTCGGGACAGGGAAATACAATGAGCAGTTCTTC. Encoded protein: CASSFGTGKYNEQFF. The chain has TRBV18 and TRBJ2-1; 9 bases are a match to TRBD1. Germline lookup yields CDR1 KGHSH and CDR2 LQKENI. This CDR3 region has 15 residues. V lost 5 bases, J lost 4 bases, and 6 bases stayed unmatched.

CDR3 sequence reads: CASSSLLAGVYNEQFF. The DNA for the CDR3 is TGTGCCAGCAGCTCCCTACTAGCGGGGGTTTACAATGAGCAGTTCTTC. J is TRBJ2-1 and V is TRBV7-6; 11 bases are a match to TRBD2. In germline, CDR1 is SGHVS, CDR2 FNYEAQ. V lost 4 bases, J lost 4 bases, and 6 bases stayed unmatched. This CDR3 contains 16 residues.

This clone was seen just once. V is TRBV3-1 (or the pseudogene TRBV3-2) and J is TRBJ2-7; D might be TRBD2 (5 bases). The CDR3 is 9 residues long. V lost 11 bases, J lost 3 bases, and 5 bases lay in between. Germline lookup yields CDR1 LGHDT and CDR2 YNNKEL (reference sequence). The CDR3 here is CAGSYEQYF. CDR3 nucleotides: TGTGCCGGGAGCTACGAGCAGTACTTC.

This clone occurred once. The rearrangement joins TRBV2 to TRBJ2-5; perhaps TRBD2 as D (6 bases). V was cut by 7 bases and J by 5 bases, with 20 bases left in between. The CDR3 contains 15 residues. CDR1 and CDR2 from the germline V gene are SNHLY and FYNNEI. CDR3 nucleotides: TGTGCCAGCACCCCCCTAGCAACGGGGAGGGAGACCCAGTACTTC. It codes for CASTPLATGRETQYF.

The J gene is TRBJ2-5, the V gene TRBV6-5; the D gene is possibly TRBD2 (6 bases). V was trimmed by 6 bases and J by 2 bases, leaving 10 bases between them. This CDR3 is built from 13 residues. Germline loops: CDR1 MNHEY, CDR2 SVGAGI. The CDR3 DNA reads TGTGCCAGCAGAAGGAGGGTTCAAGAGACCCAGTACTTC. This gives the protein CASRRRVQETQYF.

The genes are TRBV19 and TRBJ1-5; possible D gene TRBD1, 6 bases. CDR1 is LNHDA, CDR2 SQIVND, per germline (reference sequence). V was clipped by 5 bases and J by 8 bases, with 13 bases between them. There are 13 residues in the CDR3. Here the CDR3 reads CASSFNRVEPQHF. CDR3 in DNA: TGTGCCAGTAGTTTTAACAGGGTCGAGCCCCAGCATTTT.

This clone occurred once. The V and J genes are TRBV18 and TRBJ1-3; 7 bases are shared with TRBD1. J lost 0 bases, V lost 2 bases, and 10 bases had no gene match. This CDR3 comprises 18 residues. CDR1 is KGHSH and CDR2 is LQKENI in the germline V gene. CDR3 in DNA: TGTGCCAGCTCACCAGCAGCGGGACAGCTTACCTCTGGAAACACCATATATTTT. This gives the protein CASSPAAGQLTSGNTIYF.

This clone was detected only a few times. The CDR3 reads CAWSGTPTSNQPQHF. DNA for the CDR3: TGTGCCTGGAGTGGAACACCGACTAGCAATCAGCCCCAGCATTTT. The genes are TRBV30 and TRBJ1-5, with D hard to call. The CDR3 spans 15 residues. V was shortened by 1 base and J by 0 bases, with 10 bases between the two germline ends. Germline CDR1 and CDR2: GTSNPN and SVGIG (reference sequence).

This clone was counted between two and nine times. The chain recombines TRBV19 with TRBJ2-7; D perhaps matches TRBD2 (6 bases). CDR1 LNHDA and CDR2 SQIVND come from the germline V gene (reference sequence). Trimming stripped 5 bases from V and 0 bases from J, with 17 bases between. The CDR3 runs to 16 residues. The CDR3 DNA reads TGTGCCAGTAGTGGAGGGGCAGGGACTTACTCCTACGAGCAGTACTTC. It yields the protein CASSGGAGTYSYEQYF.

V usage is TRBV18 and J usage is TRBJ2-5; TRBD2 might be the D (5 bases). CDR3 size: 14 residues. Germline V gene sequence: CDR1 KGHSH, CDR2 LQKENI. V gave up 8 bases and J gave up 2 bases, with 15 bases separating them. This chain's CDR3 is CASRKTTLQETQYF. In DNA form, the CDR3 reads TGTGCCAGCCGTAAGACTACCCTACAAGAGACCCAGTACTTC.

The chain recombines TRBV9 with TRBJ2-3, with 7 nucleotides matching TRBD2. Germline CDR1 reads SGDLS; CDR2 reads YYNGEE. The CDR3 sequence is 13 residues long. With V trimmed by 0 bases and J by 5 bases, 0 bases remained unmatched. CDR3 region: CASSVAGGDTQYF. The DNA for the CDR3 is TGTGCCAGCAGCGTAGCGGGGGGAGATACGCAGTATTTT. Using reference TRBV9 and TRBJ2-3 for the parts outside the CDR3, the full variable domain is DSGVTQTPKHLITATGQRVTLRCSPRSGDLSVYWYQQSLDQGLQFLIQYYNGEERAKGNILERFSAQQFPDLHSELNLSSLELGDSALYFCASSVAGGDTQYFGPGTRLTVL.

The rearrangement joins TRBV27 to TRBJ2-5, with a possible D match to TRBD2 (7 bases). CDR3 length equals 13 residues. CDR1 is MNHEY, CDR2 SMNVEV, per germline (reference sequence). Trimming removed 5 bases from V and 5 bases from J, with 12 bases in between. CDR3 DNA: TGTGCCAGCAGTCCTAGGGGGGGGGAGACCCAGTACTTC. Its protein product is CASSPRGGETQYF.

The rearrangement joins TRBV13 to TRBJ2-1; possible D gene TRBD1, 5 bases. Germline assignment: CDR1 PRHDT and CDR2 FYEKMQ (reference sequence). The CDR3 extends over 15 amino acids. The V gene lost 0 bases and the J gene lost 4 bases, with 10 bases spanning the gap. The CDR3 region is CASSLGPQDYNEQFF. CDR3 DNA: TGTGCCAGCAGCTTAGGACCACAGGATTACAATGAGCAGTTCTTC.

This clone was counted once. Other DNA sequences in the same sample also yield this CDR3. J is TRBJ2-5 and V is TRBV7-2; 7 positions match TRBD1. Germline trimming cut 3 bases from V and 4 bases from J; bases unmatched to any gene: 5. This CDR3 spans 14 amino acids. From germline, CDR1 is SGHTA and CDR2 FQGNSA. The CDR3 nucleotides are TGTGCCAGCAGCTTCAACAGGGGTGGAGAGACCCAGTACTTC. Protein: CASSFNRGGETQYF.